This entry describes one T cell receptor beta chain. The antigen it binds to is not known. No much larger clone exists at a distance of one base, and base qualities are not known. TCR CDR3 regions were amplified from genomic DNA by multiplex PCR using the deep immunoSEQ assay. Extracted genomic DNA from each cell subset was distributed evenly across all wells of several immunoSEQ 96-well plates, and each plate was treated as a replicate. For sorted subsets, 150 to 250 ng of genomic DNA, equivalent to 25,000 to 30,000 T cell genomes, went into each replicate PCR. The purified libraries were quantified using a Qubit 3.0 fluorometer, sized with a Bioanalyzer 2100, and then quantified again using the KAPA Library Quantification kit. Every immunoSEQ 96-well plate was sequenced on a dedicated single-read 150-cycle Illumina NextSeq 550 flow cell. The authors' analysis ran thus. Because the immunoSEQ output included only junctional sequences and no quality scores, the filtering could not be the same as the filtering used for full-length reads. Sequences were annotated with PyIR, a Python wrapper for IgBLAST v1.9, using IMGT germline references to assign V/J genes and CDR3. Reads were removed for weak V/J assignments (E-value above 1e-6), missing CDR3, stop codons, out-of-frame junctions, or ambiguous translated residues. V3J clonotypes were defined as sequences sharing an identical inferred V gene, J gene, and CDR3 amino acid sequence. The percentage overlap between two repertoires was calculated by dividing the number of shared unique clonotypes by the size of the smaller repertoire. Repertoire richness was assessed with RTK rarefaction, the Chao1 estimator, and Recon v2.1 estimates of unobserved clonotypes. For all TCRbeta clonotypes obtained by the gDNA method from a few donors, generation probabilities were computed with OLGA. TCRdb provides this immuneACCESS table in a form limited to in-frame rearrangements. Some clones are lacking; in checked studies, under half of them reflect an unresolved V gene, and why the rest are absent is not known. From that table come the V and J calls and clone size; the DNA was used to work out D and trimming. In this sample the table shows roughly 2 million clones, 85% to 95% of which occur a single time. The ten largest account for under 0.15% of the sample.

The donors were healthy, HIV-negative adults who had no recently reported acute infections or vaccinations. Only Caucasian adults living in Nashville, Tennessee, USA were represented among the donors. CD4+ T cells were enriched through magnetic negative selection, after which naive cells were positively selected on CD45RA and the remaining negative fraction served as the memory subset. After blood collection by leukapheresis, PBMCs were isolated using Ficoll-Histopaque density gradient centrifugation and then cryopreserved in the vapor phase of liquid nitrogen. Purity and quantity of every magnetically sorted T cell population were checked by analytical flow cytometry. Each sorted fraction had its genomic DNA isolated and then quantified by UV absorbance on a Nanodrop 2000c. Per the germline V gene, MNHEY is the CDR1 and SVGAGI is the CDR2. Trimming costs V 6 bases and J 3 bases, and their ends lie 12 bases apart. Spanning cysteine to phenylalanine, the CDR3 consists of 13 amino acids. CDR3 DNA is the only sequence kept; it has 39 bases, read in frame from the first base.

This entry is derived from a study of shared clonotypes between healthy human individuals (dated by TCRdb to the early 2020s). About the study as a whole: Three men and two women, aged 18 to 49 years, made up the cohort. Per donor, three plates each were used for CD4 naive and CD4 memory, two for CD8 naive, and one for CD8 memory. To estimate repertoire size and how much clonotypes are shared between individuals, the study performed deep sequencing of blood TCR repertoires from 4 to 6 healthy adults. To increase sequencing depth and limit assay-specific biases, different laboratories used diverse techniques to prepare libraries and sequence TCR repertoires. Each donor's leukapheresis produced roughly between about 0.85 and 10 billion PBMCs.

Beyond this particular receptor, the publication reports: Incomplete sequencing was indicated by rarefaction of sorted-subset datasets, despite the large sequencing depth. Clonotypes shared by all four sorted-subset donors showed higher generation probabilities than non-shared clonotypes. Naive subsets generally had larger estimated clonotype richness than memory subsets did. Sampling was restricted to blood, and TCR repertoires in tissue are likely to differ from TCR repertoires in blood. The genetic and exposure-history diversity represented was limited by the small number of donors. Based on pairwise subsampling, the degree of clonotype sharing among donors was expected to be affected by sequencing depth. About 4.5% of naive CD4, 3.5% of naive CD8, approximately 2.2% of memory CD4, and approximately 0.4% of memory CD8 clonotypes were shared across several donors.

The clonotype was recovered from a man younger than 35 in good health. The rearranged chain carries TRBV6-5 and TRBJ2-7; the D gene could be TRBD1 or TRBD2, each one agreeing over 5 bases. Sequenced input: naive CD4+ T cells sorted from blood. In light of the paper, this sample's cell subset or site label describes: CD45RA+ positively selected. The CDR3 here reads CASRGDGVYEQYF. The DNA sequence is as follows: TGTGCCAGCAGGGGGGACGGAGTCTACGAGCAGTACTTC.